These 4 T cell receptor beta chains originate from one sample sequenced in a study of post-analysis software for immune sequencing data. Study outcomes and limitations: TRBV5-6, TRBV5-1 and TRBV20-1 were among roughly 5 TRBV segments more frequent in patients than controls.

These TCRs are of unknown antigen specificity. The TCR beta cDNA libraries carried unique molecular identifiers. Each CDR3 protein gets one entry after TCRdb re-called the PCR reads with MiXCR. The sample has roughly 650,000 distinct CDR3 sequences, 59% seen once. Source material: blood. The receptors shown here come from a girl aged 2-10 years with multiple sclerosis.

This clonotype was seen only a few times. This chain joins TRBV7-3 and TRBJ2-3, with TRBD1 as a possible D gene (5 bases). Trimming removed 3 bases at V and 0 bases at J, with 10 bases between. CDR3 length: 15 residues. Per the germline V gene, CDR1 is SGHTA and CDR2 is FQGTGA. CDR3 loop: CASSFPRASTDTQYF. The CDR3 region has the DNA TGTGCCAGCAGCTTCCCCAGGGCTAGCACAGATACGCAGTATTTT.

This clonotype has just one count. The chain combines TRBV3-1 with TRBJ2-5; TRBD2 matches at 10 bases. Germline lookup yields CDR1 LGHDT and CDR2 YNNKEL (reference sequence). J was trimmed by 1 base and V by 0 bases; bases with no gene match: 5. The CDR3 loop spans 17 amino acids. This CDR3 is CASSQEGSGRSQETQYF. CDR3 sequence (DNA): TGTGCCAGCAGCCAAGAGGGTAGCGGGAGGTCCCAAGAGACCCAGTACTTC.

The V gene is TRBV20-1, the J gene TRBJ2-7; a possible D gene is TRBD2 (5 bases). V was clipped by 6 bases and J by 2 bases, with 17 bases between them. The length of the CDR3 is 14 residues. CDR1 and CDR2 (germline): DFQATT, SNEGSKA (reference sequence). The CDR3 DNA follows: TGCAGTGCCCGACGCTTAGCCGGGACCTACGAGCAGTACTTC. Translating gives CSARRLAGTYEQYF.

The chain links TRBV27 to TRBJ2-3; TRBD1 matches at 7 bases. V lost 6 bases to trimming and J lost 2 bases; unmatched junction nucleotides: 5. This CDR3 region has 14 residues. CDR1 MNHEY and CDR2 SMNVEV come from the germline V gene (reference sequence). DNA of the CDR3: TGTGCCAGCAGAGGACAGGCCTACACAGATACGCAGTATTTT. This sequence encodes CASRGQAYTDTQYF.